A single sample is the source of the 32 T cell receptor beta chains below, sequenced in a study of beta chain features in type 1 diabetes. Findings and caveats of the study: For Type 1 diabetes patients, all four CD4+ subsets carried TCRB CDR3s that were moderately but significantly shorter.

The antigens of these receptors remain unknown. Of the isolated RNA, all was reverse transcribed, and so the sequenced material was expressed TCRB transcripts. The protocol was immunoSEQ multiplex PCR, while the TCRdb copy is restricted to in-frame clones and leaves out a portion. The repertoire has 640,000 or so clones, more than 13% of them found once; the top ten carry 0.03% to 0.04%. The sequenced material came from naive CD4+ T cells from blood. All receptors come from a man aged 18 to 30 with type 1 diabetes.

This clone was counted between two and nine times. The V and J genes are TRBV6-5 and TRBJ2-5; 7 nucleotides align to TRBD1. CDR3 size: 16 residues. V lost 1 base, J lost 5 bases, and 10 bases stayed unmatched. The germline gives CDR1 MNHEY, CDR2 SVGAGI. In DNA, the CDR3 is TGTGCCAGCAGTTACTGGGGAAAGACAGGGCCGGAGACCCAGTACTTC. Amino acids: CASSYWGKTGPETQYF.

The gene calls are TRBV11-2 and TRBJ2-1; D remains ambiguous. V was shortened by 1 base and J by 9 bases, with 7 bases between the two germline ends. This CDR3 is built from 12 residues. The V gene's germline CDR1 is SGHAT and CDR2 FQNNGV. CDR3 region: CASSLVSGEQFF. Written as DNA, the CDR3 is TGTGCCAGCAGCTTAGTATCCGGTGAGCAGTTCTTC.

The CDR3 reads CASSLYSPTLYEQYF. DNA for the CDR3: TGCGCCAGCAGCTTATATTCGCCGACTCTCTACGAGCAGTACTTC. The chain carries TRBV5-1 and TRBJ2-7; D is undetermined. The V end lost 2 bases, the J end lost 3 bases, and 15 bases lay between the germline ends. Germline V lookup: CDR1 SGHRS, CDR2 YFSETQ. This CDR3 region has 15 residues.

This clone was counted a few times. The chain carries TRBV4-2 and TRBJ2-3; 8 bases match TRBD2. J lost 0 bases, V lost 1 base, and 3 bases had no gene match. The CDR3 is made up of 16 amino acids. The germline V gene encodes CDR1 LGHNA and CDR2 YNFKEQ. The DNA of the CDR3 is TGTGCCAGCAGCCAAGTGGAGCGGGGGAGCACAGATACGCAGTATTTT. Its protein is CASSQVERGSTDTQYF.

V usage is TRBV5-1 and J usage is TRBJ1-1, with D perhaps TRBD1 (5 bases). The V gene's germline CDR1 is SGHRS and CDR2 YFSETQ. CDR3 length equals 14 residues. Trimming left V 4 bases short and J 0 bases short, with 10 bases between. CDR3 nucleotides: TGCGCCAGCAGCCAGGGAGACATGAACACTGAAGCTTTCTTT. Its translation is CASSQGDMNTEAFF.

The sample holds a few counts of this clone. The J gene is TRBJ1-2, the V gene TRBV14; possible D gene TRBD1, 5 bases. With 4 bases removed from V and 3 bases from J, the gap between germline ends came to 18 bases. CDR3 size: 16 residues. In germline, CDR1 is SGHDN, CDR2 FVKESK. The CDR3 here is CASSPISDQGYYGYTF. DNA for the CDR3: TGTGCCAGCAGCCCGATAAGCGACCAGGGCTACTATGGCTACACCTTC.

This clone has a handful of counts. The chain uses TRBV30 and TRBJ1-5; no clear D gene. CDR3 length: 13 amino acids. CDR1 is GTSNPN and CDR2 is SVGIG in the germline V gene (reference sequence). V lost 2 bases and J lost 4, with 9 bases in between. Written as DNA, the CDR3 is TGTGCCTGGAGTAATGGGAGGAATCAGCCCCAGCATTTT. It translates to CAWSNGRNQPQHF.

CDR3 sequence (DNA): TGTGCCAGCAGCCATATCGGAGAAAAACTGTTTTTT. This gives the protein CASSHIGEKLFF. The V call is TRBV7-9, the J call TRBJ1-4; no firm D call. V was clipped by 5 bases and J by 8 bases, with 9 bases between them. This CDR3 is 12 amino acids long. Germline V gene lookup returns CDR1 SEHNR and CDR2 FQNEAQ (reference sequence).

The genes are TRBV5-6 and TRBJ1-5; D is ambiguous. The V gene lost 0 bases and the J gene lost 8 bases, with 9 bases spanning the gap. The CDR3 length is 13 residues. CDR1 SGHDT and CDR2 YYEEEE come from the germline V gene. The CDR3 DNA sequence: TGTGCCAGCAGCTTGGATCTCGGCAAGCCCCAGCATTTT. This translates into CASSLDLGKPQHF.

This clone came up a few times. This chain links TRBV29-1 with TRBJ2-3, with a tentative D call TRBD2 (6 bases). CDR1 and CDR2 from the germline V gene are SQVTM and ANQGSEA. The CDR3 runs 11 residues. Trimming removed 4 bases at V and 4 bases at J, with 6 bases between. This CDR3 reads CSVAGADTQYF. DNA of the CDR3: TGCAGCGTTGCGGGGGCAGATACGCAGTATTTT.

V gene TRBV4-3 combines with J gene TRBJ1-4; unclear D gene. This CDR3 contains 15 residues. Germline CDR1 reads LGHNA; CDR2 reads YSLEER. The V end was cut by 4 bases, the J end by 8 bases, with 17 bases between. The CDR3 nucleotides read TGCGCCAGCAGCCCAAGGACCGCCGACACCGAAAAACTGTTTTTT. This encodes CASSPRTADTEKLFF.

This CDR3 is CASSLENTEAFF. CDR3 sequence (DNA): TGTGCCAGCTCCTTGGAGAACACTGAAGCTTTCTTT. The chain uses TRBV18 and TRBJ1-1; D is ambiguous. Per the germline V gene, CDR1 is KGHSH and CDR2 is LQKENI. Trimming pared 6 bases from V and 1 base from J, leaving 6 bases between. The CDR3 is 12 residues long.

Regarding this clone: One end of the junction does not line up with germline, which may come from a read error. V and J are TRBV5-4 and TRBJ1-1; weak D call: TRBD1 (5 bases). Germline V lookup: CDR1 SGHNT, CDR2 YYREEE (reference sequence). CDR3 length equals 12 residues. This CDR3 reads CASSLTPGQGLF. The CDR3 nucleotides read TGTGCCAGCAGCTTAACGCCCGGCCAGGGACTCTTT.

The gene calls are TRBV7-9 and TRBJ1-1, with D uncertain. V was pared by 5 bases and J by 3 bases, with 16 bases between. The CDR3 consists of 15 residues. Germline assignment: CDR1 SEHNR and CDR2 FQNEAQ (reference sequence). The DNA of the CDR3 is TGTGCCAGCAGCATATGGAGGGATATAGACACTGAAGCTTTCTTT. This encodes CASSIWRDIDTEAFF.

The chain links TRBV14 to TRBJ2-1; D remains unclear. This CDR3 has 13 residues. Trimming pared 4 bases from V and 0 bases from J, leaving 4 bases between. CDR1 and CDR2 (germline): SGHDN, FVKESK. The CDR3, as DNA: TGTGCCAGCAGCCCCTCCTCCTACAATGAGCAGTTCTTC. Its translation: CASSPSSYNEQFF.

The chain has TRBV29-1 and TRBJ1-2, with 7 bases fitting TRBD1. The CDR3 has 16 amino acids. J lost 8 bases, V lost 4 bases, and 19 bases had no gene match. Germline loops: CDR1 SQVTM, CDR2 ANQGSEA. DNA for the CDR3: TGCAGCGTTGCCGATCTACCCCCGACAGGGTTAAACGGCTACACCTTC. This gives the protein CSVADLPPTGLNGYTF.

This clone has more than one count but fewer than ten. This rearrangement joins TRBV30 to TRBJ2-1; no clear D gene. V was trimmed by 3 bases and J by 8 bases, leaving 20 bases between them. The CDR3 totals 15 residues. Germline values: CDR1 GTSNPN, CDR2 SVGIG (reference sequence). The CDR3 spells CAWSPDRQPFHEQFF. CDR3 sequence (DNA): TGTGCCTGGAGCCCTGACCGCCAACCCTTCCATGAGCAGTTCTTC.

The chain recombines TRBV7-2 with TRBJ1-1; D possibly corresponds to TRBD1 (6 bases). V lost 5 bases and J lost 5, with 18 bases in between. The CDR3 totals 15 residues. The germline V gene encodes CDR1 SGHTA and CDR2 FQGNSA. The CDR3 region is CASSPTGGRETEAFF. The CDR3 nucleotides are TGTGCCAGCAGCCCGACTGGGGGGCGCGAAACTGAAGCTTTCTTT.

This clone was recorded a few times. The gene calls are TRBV4-2 and TRBJ2-1; D may be TRBD2 (6 bases). V was trimmed by 0 bases and J by 9 bases, leaving 12 bases between them. This CDR3 has 14 amino acids. Germline lookup yields CDR1 LGHNA and CDR2 YNFKEQ. CDR3: CASSQDDAGTEQFF. The CDR3 DNA is TGTGCCAGCAGCCAAGATGACGCGGGGACTGAGCAGTTCTTC.

A remark on this clone: This same CDR3 is encoded by further DNA sequences in the sample. The rearrangement uses TRBV29-1 and TRBJ1-1; D gene uncertain. Trimming shortened V by 4 bases and J by 1 base, and 10 bases separated the two germline ends. The germline V gene encodes CDR1 SQVTM and CDR2 ANQGSEA. This CDR3 contains 13 residues. CDR3 DNA: TGCAGCGTTGTATCCGGAACGAACACTGAAGCTTTCTTT. Encoded protein: CSVVSGTNTEAFF.

This clone occurred a few times. The chain employs TRBV30 and TRBJ2-5; D call uncertain. Trimming pared 0 bases from V and 2 bases from J, leaving 4 bases between. CDR1 and CDR2 (germline): GTSNPN, SVGIG (reference sequence). The CDR3 contains 12 residues. The CDR3 protein is CAWSVEQETQYF. Here the CDR3 DNA reads TGTGCCTGGAGTGTAGAGCAAGAGACCCAGTACTTC.

The chain combines TRBV6-1 with TRBJ2-4; D is undetermined. V was shortened by 7 bases and J by 6 bases, with 10 bases between the two germline ends. Germline V gene data show CDR1 as MNHNS and CDR2 as SASEGT. This CDR3 is built from 12 residues. CDR3 in amino acids: CASKTDGNIQYF. The CDR3 region has the DNA TGTGCCAGCAAGACCGACGGAAACATTCAGTACTTC.

The chain uses TRBV7-2 and TRBJ2-7; 11 bases fit TRBD2. This CDR3 comprises 16 residues. The V and J ends lost 5 bases and 2 bases, in that order; junction bases with no gene match: 8. The germline V gene has CDR1 SGHTA and CDR2 FQGNSA. The CDR3 nucleotides read TGTGCCAGCAGCCATCAAGCTAGCGGGGGGCCCTACGAGCAGTACTTC. Its protein is CASSHQASGGPYEQYF.

This chain uses TRBV29-1 with TRBJ2-7; D uncertain. V was shortened by 5 bases and J by 2 bases, with 13 bases between the two germline ends. Germline V gives CDR1 SQVTM, CDR2 ANQGSEA. This CDR3 region has 13 residues. CDR3 sequence: CSVRPQLAYEQYF. The CDR3 DNA is TGCAGCGTTCGCCCGCAGTTAGCCTACGAGCAGTACTTC.

This clone appeared a single time. The rearrangement links TRBV7-2 to TRBJ2-7; D perhaps matches TRBD1 (5 bases). Germline lookup yields CDR1 SGHTA and CDR2 FQGNSA. The CDR3 runs 14 residues. Trimming pared 2 bases from V and 5 bases from J, leaving 13 bases between. CDR3 loop: CASSLWARGDEQYF. CDR3 bases: TGTGCCAGCAGCTTATGGGCTAGGGGTGACGAGCAGTACTTC. The whole variable domain, filled in from reference TRBV7-2 and TRBJ2-7, reads GAGVSQSPSNKVTEKGKDVELRCDPISGHTALYWYRQSLGQGLEFLIYFQGNSAPDKSGLPSDRFSAERTGGSVSTLTIQRTQQEDSAVYLCASSLWARGDEQYFGPGTRLTVT.

The gene calls are TRBV7-2 and TRBJ2-3; tentative D call: TRBD2 (5 bases). V lost 0 bases and J lost 3, with 7 bases in between. This CDR3 has 14 amino acids. Germline CDR1 and CDR2: SGHTA and FQGNSA. This chain's CDR3 is CASSLAPGTDTQYF. As DNA, the CDR3 is TGTGCCAGCAGCTTAGCGCCGGGGACAGATACGCAGTATTTT.

In its sample, this clone was seen a few times. The same CDR3 is also encoded by other DNA sequences in this sample. The CDR3: CASSPGGNTGELFF. The CDR3, as DNA: TGTGCCAGCTCGCCAGGAGGGAACACCGGGGAGCTGTTTTTT. V and J are TRBV18 and TRBJ2-2; D perhaps matches TRBD2 (5 bases). The CDR3 sequence is 14 residues long. V lost 6 bases to trimming and J lost 1 base, with 9 bases between them. Looked up from germline, CDR1 is KGHSH and CDR2 is LQKENI.

A few counts support this clone. The chain employs TRBV2 and TRBJ1-2; no firm D call. Trimming took 8 bases from V and 5 from J, leaving 12 bases between them. The CDR3 runs 12 residues. Germline V lookup: CDR1 SNHLY, CDR2 FYNNEI. CDR3: CASVSDQYGYTF. In DNA form, the CDR3 reads TGTGCCAGCGTATCGGACCAGTATGGCTACACCTTC.

This clone came up a few times. The gene calls are TRBV5-1 and TRBJ2-1; the D is unclear. The CDR3 has 14 residues. The germline V gene has CDR1 SGHRS and CDR2 YFSETQ. With 0 bases removed from V and 6 bases from J, the gap between germline ends came to 10 bases. CDR3 coding DNA: TGCGCCAGCAGCTTGGAGGACCCTCTCAATGAGCAGTTCTTC. Amino acids: CASSLEDPLNEQFF.

This clone has only a few counts. The genes are TRBV20-1 and TRBJ1-5; D remains unclear. CDR3 size: 11 residues. Germline V gene lookup returns CDR1 DFQATT and CDR2 SNEGSKA (reference sequence). Between the trimmed V and J ends, which lost 5 bases and 4 bases, there was a span of 6 bases. The CDR3 is CSAGPNQPQHF. The CDR3 nucleotides read TGCAGTGCTGGACCGAATCAGCCCCAGCATTTT.

This clone was picked up a small number of times. The V and J genes are TRBV5-1 and TRBJ2-7, with 8 bases aligning to TRBD2. After removal of 0 bases from V and 1 base from J, the junction contained 3 bases not matched to a gene. The CDR3 length is 15 residues. Germline values: CDR1 SGHRS, CDR2 YFSETQ. CDR3 nucleotide sequence: TGCGCCAGCAGCTTGGGTAGCGGGACATCCTACGAGCAGTACTTC. It is translated as CASSLGSGTSYEQYF.

This clone came up a few times. CDR3 in amino acids: CSVGQNQETQYF. The CDR3 DNA is TGCAGCGTTGGACAGAACCAAGAGACCCAGTACTTC. The chain carries TRBV29-1 and TRBJ2-5, with D tentatively TRBD1 (5 bases). CDR1 SQVTM and CDR2 ANQGSEA come from the germline V gene. CDR3 size: 12 residues. Trimming left V 4 bases short and J 0 bases short, with 6 bases between. The variable domain in full, with the rest retrieved from reference TRBV29-1 and TRBJ2-5, is SAVISQKPSRDICQRGTSLTIQCQVDSQVTMMFWYRQQPGQSLTLIATANQGSEATYESGFVIDKFPISRPNLTFSTLTVSNMSPEDSSIYLCSVGQNQETQYFGPGTRLLVL.